This T cell receptor (beta chain) was retrieved from a study of cytomegalovirus exposure and HLA in healthy donors. This clone is medium-sized within its sample. Its matching antigen is unknown. 60 Vbeta and 13 Jbeta primers were used in PCR. Here immunoSEQ multiplex PCR was the method, and the copy in TCRdb shows in-frame clones only, minus some. The sample contains approximately 150,000 clones, over 75% of which appear only once. From germline, CDR1 is MDHEN and CDR2 SYDVKM. The CDR3 contains 15 residues. Study observations and caveats: The authors excluded some V segments, including TRBV6-2 and TRBV6-3, as indistinguishable. Clonal expansion, a later analysis showed, was greater in HLA-associated TCR beta chains than in equally common others. Among the CMV-associated chains, three were confirmed in vitro as specific for CMV antigens. Rare TCR sequences dominated, though some public TCRs recurred in many donors.

The clonotype was recovered from a man aged 30 to 45 in good health and CMV-seropositive. The genes are TRBV28 and TRBJ2-3; TRBD2 aligns across 13 bases. The sequenced sample was PBMCs. CDR3 DNA: TGTGCTACCGGGACTAGCGGGGACTTCACAGATACGCAGTATTTT. This codes for CATGTSGDFTDTQYF.